This TCR beta chain was recorded in a study of blood T cells in healthy people across ages (dated by TCRdb to the mid-2010s). Study-level background: In model experiments, roughly one uniquely barcoded TCR beta cDNA molecule per two T cells was captured by template switching. Using deep sequencing normalized with unique cDNA molecular identifiers, the study measured how TCR beta repertoire diversity changes with age. Using the same blood draw, the study looked at two additional independent replicas of 1 million unique cDNA reads for two donors, one aged 18 to 30 and the other aged 80 or older. Four age groups were formed from the donors: young (average approximately 15 years), middle-aged (approximately 39), aged (approximately 60) and long-lived (less than 85). Broad study findings and their caveats: Since profiling was done on bulk unsorted PBMCs, naive and antigen-experienced compartments could not be conclusively compared. Total diversity estimates from one million sequenced T cells were considered lower bounds and underestimates. Because the CMV infection status of the donors was unknown, age-related changes in expanded clonotypes may potentially have been confounded. Compared with the aged group, more naive CD4+ T cells, fewer expanded clones and increased TCR diversity were shown by the long-lived group, suggesting age selection. As age increased, observed TCR beta diversity per million T cells dropped in a roughly linear way, and a significant reduction was already evident by age roughly 36. There was a strong correlation between observed TCR beta diversity and the percentage of naive T cells measured by flow cytometry.

For this chain, trimming is 5 bases at the V end and 4 bases at the J end, and the number of junction bases without a gene match is 7. The CDR3 covers 15 residues, taking in both the cysteine and the phenylalanine. Only the CDR3 part of the read is kept: 45 bases, read in frame from the first base. Via the germline V gene, CDR1 is SGHTA and CDR2 FQGNSA. The library was obtained by 5' RACE. Sequencing used an Illumina HiSeq 2500. A second PCR of roughly 7 to 12 cycles was run with a J-beta primer mix and a sample-barcoded 5' primer. A template-switch 5' adaptor carrying 12 random nucleotides introduced a unique molecular identifier onto each TCR beta cDNA molecule. Each sample yielded at least 2.5 million CDR3-containing paired-end reads. The Mint cDNA synthesis kit, primed by a TRBC-specific oligonucleotide, was used to synthesize first-strand cDNA from all RNA. Following uracil-DNA glycosylase treatment, a first 18-cycle PCR with universal primers M1SS and BC2_uni_R was performed on all cDNA. The study's processing was this. For normalization, 1 million high-quality reads were randomly selected from each sample, with every read carrying a distinct molecular identifier. Reads with shared molecular identifiers were discarded instead of being binned into consensus sequences. MiTCR, set to a Q25 quality threshold and the strictest error-elimination algorithm, was used for CDR3 identification, clonotype clustering and error correction. A nonparametric unseen species model using Euler transformation provided a lower-bound estimate of total TCR beta diversity. TCRdb reprocessed the public reads (quality trimming at Q25 with fastp, clone calling with MiXCR) and kept in-frame beta chains. When rows share a CDR3 protein, they turn into one entry using the most common DNA and genes. In this record, the V and J calls reflect TCRdb's handling and not the investigators' own analysis. This sample lists some 850,000 distinct CDR3 sequences; about 26% were detected once. The ten largest clonotypes hold around 3% of the sample.

The donors were roughly 39 Caucasian individuals from Russia, aged roughly 6 to 100 years, who were systemically healthy. Each donor gave ten milliliters of peripheral blood, collected into EDTA-treated Vacutainer tubes. Ficoll-Paque density-gradient centrifugation was used to isolate PBMCs, with at least 7 million per sample. Trizol reagent was used to extract total RNA from PBMCs, with at least 6 micrograms per sample. The percentages of naive CD45RAhigh/CD27high T cells were determined by flow cytometry on a PBMC aliquot from every donor. To note about this clonotype: It lacks a known antigen. No much larger clonotype is one base removed from it; base qualities were not supplied.

This sample also belongs to another study, concerning T cells of mothers and their children. Looking at the second paper: The donors were nine systemically healthy Caucasian individuals, made up of three mothers and their six children. cDNA synthesis used all of the extracted RNA, with roughly 1.5 ug of RNA in each 15 ul reaction. In the second PCR, the M1S primer added sample barcodes and 2-4 random nucleotides. More than 9 million TCR beta CDR3 reads were obtained from each mother, and about 3 million reads were obtained from each child. In both related and unrelated pairs, thymic selection shapes the output of TCR recombination in a similar way, with inherited differences having only a minor effect. Related mother-child pairs always showed normalized repertoire overlap that was slightly higher than in unrelated mother-child pairs, though the difference was never significant. With a sensitivity of approximately 100 clones per million clonotypes, no persistent microchimeric T cell clones were detected. In the study, deep NGS was used to compare the TCR beta repertoires of mothers and children, and features distinguishing related mother-child pairs from unrelated individuals were sought. The mean age was 40 +/- 4 years for the mothers and approximately 11 +/- 4 years for the children. After adapters were ligated using NEBNext reagents, the libraries underwent 100+100 nt paired-end sequencing on an Illumina HiSeq 2000. To prevent cross-contamination, the mother and child libraries were prepared a month apart and were sequenced in separate runs. Each donor had between roughly 450,000 and 2,100,000 distinct TCR beta clonotypes identified. Naive TCR beta clonotypes were estimated from low-frequency clonotypes matched to each donor's FACS-determined naive share, without sorting.

The sequence links TRBV7-2 to TRBJ2-3, with 9 bases in between that match TRBD2. This receptor was obtained from a boy younger than 18 in good health. The sequencing input was blood. The DNA sequence reads TGTGCCAGCAGCCTTAGCGGGAGCAGTGCAGATACGCAGTATTTT. It translates as CASSLSGSSADTQYF.